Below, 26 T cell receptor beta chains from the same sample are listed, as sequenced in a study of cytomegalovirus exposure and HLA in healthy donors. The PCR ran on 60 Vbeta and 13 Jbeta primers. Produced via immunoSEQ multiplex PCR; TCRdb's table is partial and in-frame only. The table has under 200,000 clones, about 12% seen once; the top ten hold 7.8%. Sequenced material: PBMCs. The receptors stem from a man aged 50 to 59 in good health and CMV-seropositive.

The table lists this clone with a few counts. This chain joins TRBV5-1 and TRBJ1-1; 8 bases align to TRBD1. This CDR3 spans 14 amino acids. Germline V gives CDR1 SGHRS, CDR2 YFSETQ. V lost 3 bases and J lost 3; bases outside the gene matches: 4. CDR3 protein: CASSWTGRDTEAFF. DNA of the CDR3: TGCGCCAGCAGCTGGACAGGGAGGGACACTGAAGCTTTCTTT.

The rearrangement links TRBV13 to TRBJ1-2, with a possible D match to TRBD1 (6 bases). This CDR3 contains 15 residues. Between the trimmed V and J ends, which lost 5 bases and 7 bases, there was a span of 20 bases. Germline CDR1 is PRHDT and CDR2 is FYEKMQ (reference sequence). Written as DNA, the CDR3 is TGTGCCAGCAGCCGCGGAGGACAGACTTACTGTGGCTACACCTTC. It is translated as CASSRGGQTYCGYTF.

The CDR3 sequence: CASSGDLAVGELFF. Written as DNA, the CDR3 is TGTGCCAGCAGTGGGGATTTAGCGGTCGGGGAGCTGTTTTTT. The chain carries TRBV2 and TRBJ2-2; D may be TRBD2 (6 bases). Between the trimmed V and J ends, which lost 4 bases and 7 bases, there was a span of 13 bases. Germline CDR1 is SNHLY and CDR2 is FYNNEI. CDR3 length equals 14 residues.

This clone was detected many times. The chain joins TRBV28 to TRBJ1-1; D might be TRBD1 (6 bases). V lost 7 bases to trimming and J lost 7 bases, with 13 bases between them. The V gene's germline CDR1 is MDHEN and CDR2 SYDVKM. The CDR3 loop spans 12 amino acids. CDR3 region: CASNYGGREAFF. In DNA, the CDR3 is TGTGCCAGCAATTACGGGGGGCGTGAAGCTTTCTTT.

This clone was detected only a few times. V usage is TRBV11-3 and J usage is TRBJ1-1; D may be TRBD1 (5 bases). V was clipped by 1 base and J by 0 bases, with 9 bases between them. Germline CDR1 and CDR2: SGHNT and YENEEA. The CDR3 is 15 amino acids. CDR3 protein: CASSLVRQMNTEAFF. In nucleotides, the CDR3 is TGTGCCAGCAGCTTAGTTCGACAGATGAACACTGAAGCTTTCTTT.

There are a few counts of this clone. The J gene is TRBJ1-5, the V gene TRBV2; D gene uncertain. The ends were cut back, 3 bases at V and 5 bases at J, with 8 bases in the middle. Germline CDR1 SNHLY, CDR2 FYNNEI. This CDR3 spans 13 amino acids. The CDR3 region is CASSDYGDQPQHF. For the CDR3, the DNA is TGTGCCAGCAGTGATTACGGGGATCAGCCCCAGCATTTT.

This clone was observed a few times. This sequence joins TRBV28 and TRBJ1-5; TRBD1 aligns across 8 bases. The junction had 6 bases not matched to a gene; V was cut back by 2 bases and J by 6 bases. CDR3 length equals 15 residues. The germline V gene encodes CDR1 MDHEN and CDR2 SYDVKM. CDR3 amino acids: CASSLPTGVGQPQHF. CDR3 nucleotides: TGTGCCAGCAGTTTACCGACAGGGGTGGGTCAGCCCCAGCATTTT. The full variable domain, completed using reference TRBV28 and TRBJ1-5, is DVKVTQSSRYLVKRTGEKVFLECVQDMDHENMFWYRQDPGLGLRLIYFSYDVKMKEKGDIPEGYSVSREKKERFSLILESASTNQTSMYLCASSLPTGVGQPQHFGDGTRLSIL.

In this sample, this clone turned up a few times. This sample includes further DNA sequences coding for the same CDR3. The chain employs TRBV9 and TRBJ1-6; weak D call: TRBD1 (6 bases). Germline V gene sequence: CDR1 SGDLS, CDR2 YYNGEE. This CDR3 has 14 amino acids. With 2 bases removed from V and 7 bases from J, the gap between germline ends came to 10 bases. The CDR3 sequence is CASSVGTGNSPLHF. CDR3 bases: TGTGCCAGCAGCGTCGGTACAGGGAATTCACCCCTCCACTTT.

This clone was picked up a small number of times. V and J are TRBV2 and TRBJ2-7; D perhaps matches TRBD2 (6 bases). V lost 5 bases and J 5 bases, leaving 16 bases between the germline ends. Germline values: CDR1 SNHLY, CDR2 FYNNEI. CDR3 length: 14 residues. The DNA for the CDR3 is TGTGCCAGCAGTAGAGGGCGTGGGGAGGACGAGCAGTACGTC. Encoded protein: CASSRGRGEDEQYV.

The CDR3 is CASSLVRGSTEAFF. Here the CDR3 DNA reads TGTGCCAGCAGCTTAGTGAGGGGGAGCACTGAAGCTTTCTTT. The V call is TRBV11-3, the J call TRBJ1-1; maybe TRBD1 (6 bases). Germline V CDR1 and CDR2: SGHNT, YENEEA. The CDR3 spans 14 residues. V was cut by 1 base and J by 4 bases, with 10 bases left in between.

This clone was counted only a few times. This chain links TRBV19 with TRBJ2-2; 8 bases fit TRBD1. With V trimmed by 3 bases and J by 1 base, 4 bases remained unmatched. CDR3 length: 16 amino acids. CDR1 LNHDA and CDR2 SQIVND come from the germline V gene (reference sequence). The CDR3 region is CASSIYGTGNTGELFF. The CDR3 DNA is TGTGCCAGTAGTATTTACGGGACAGGGAACACCGGGGAGCTGTTTTTT.

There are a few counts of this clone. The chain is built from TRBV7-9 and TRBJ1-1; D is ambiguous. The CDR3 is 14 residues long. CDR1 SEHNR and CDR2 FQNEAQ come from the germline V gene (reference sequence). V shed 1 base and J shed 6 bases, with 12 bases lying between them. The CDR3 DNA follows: TGTGCCAGCAGCTTAGAGGTCGCAGGATCTGAAGCTTTCTTT. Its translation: CASSLEVAGSEAFF. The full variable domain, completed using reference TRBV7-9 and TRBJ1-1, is DTGVSQNPRHKITKRGQNVTFRCDPISEHNRLYWYRQTLGQGPEFLTYFQNEAQLEKSRLLSDRFSAERPKGSFSTLEIQRTEQGDSAMYLCASSLEVAGSEAFFGQGTRLTVV.

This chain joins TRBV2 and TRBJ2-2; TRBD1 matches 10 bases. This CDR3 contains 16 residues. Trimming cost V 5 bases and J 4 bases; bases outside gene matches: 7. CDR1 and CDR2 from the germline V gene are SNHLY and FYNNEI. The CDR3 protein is CASSPTGGKFTGELFF. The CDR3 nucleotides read TGTGCCAGCAGTCCGACAGGGGGCAAATTCACCGGGGAGCTGTTTTTT.

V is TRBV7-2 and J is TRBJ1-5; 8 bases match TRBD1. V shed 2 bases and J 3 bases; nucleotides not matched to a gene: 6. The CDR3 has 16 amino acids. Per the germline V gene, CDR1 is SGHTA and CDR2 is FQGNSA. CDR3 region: CASSLIPGQVNQPQHF. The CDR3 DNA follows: TGTGCCAGCAGCTTAATCCCGGGACAGGTCAATCAGCCCCAGCATTTT.

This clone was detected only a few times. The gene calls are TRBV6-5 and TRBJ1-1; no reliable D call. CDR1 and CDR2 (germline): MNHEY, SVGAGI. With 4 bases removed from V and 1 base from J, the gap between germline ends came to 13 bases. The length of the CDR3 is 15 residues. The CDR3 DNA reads TGTGCCAGCAGTTCATTTGGGAGCAGGAACACTGAAGCTTTCTTT. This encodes CASSSFGSRNTEAFF.

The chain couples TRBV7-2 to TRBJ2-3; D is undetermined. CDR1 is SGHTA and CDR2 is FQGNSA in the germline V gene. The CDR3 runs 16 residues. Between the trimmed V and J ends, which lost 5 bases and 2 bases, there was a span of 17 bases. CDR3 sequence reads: CASSLTSGSFTDTQYF. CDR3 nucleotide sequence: TGTGCCAGCAGCCTTACTTCCGGGTCTTTCACAGATACGCAGTATTTT. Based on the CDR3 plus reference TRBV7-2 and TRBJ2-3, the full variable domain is GAGVSQSPSNKVTEKGKDVELRCDPISGHTALYWYRQSLGQGLEFLIYFQGNSAPDKSGLPSDRFSAERTGGSVSTLTIQRTQQEDSAVYLCASSLTSGSFTDTQYFGPGTRLTVL.

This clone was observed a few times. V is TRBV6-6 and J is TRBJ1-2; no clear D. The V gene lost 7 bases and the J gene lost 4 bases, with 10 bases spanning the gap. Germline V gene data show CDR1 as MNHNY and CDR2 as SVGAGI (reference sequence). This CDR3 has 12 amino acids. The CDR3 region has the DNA TGTGCCAGCACCCCTTTCCTCTATGGCTACACCTTC. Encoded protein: CASTPFLYGYTF.

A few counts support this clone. CDR3 protein: CASSPGTVGNTIYF. The DNA for the CDR3 is TGCGCCAGCAGCCCTGGGACTGTTGGAAACACCATATATTTT. This rearrangement joins TRBV5-1 to TRBJ1-3; a possible D gene is TRBD1 (5 bases). The CDR3 consists of 14 residues. CDR1 is SGHRS, CDR2 YFSETQ, per germline. The V end lost 4 bases, the J end lost 3 bases, and 11 bases lay between the germline ends.

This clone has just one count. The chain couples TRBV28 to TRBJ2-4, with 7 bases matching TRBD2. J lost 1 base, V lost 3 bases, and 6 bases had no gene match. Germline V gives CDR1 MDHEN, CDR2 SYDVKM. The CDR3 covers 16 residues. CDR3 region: CASSFILARAKNIQYF. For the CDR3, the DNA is TGTGCCAGCAGTTTCATACTAGCGAGGGCCAAAAACATTCAGTACTTC.

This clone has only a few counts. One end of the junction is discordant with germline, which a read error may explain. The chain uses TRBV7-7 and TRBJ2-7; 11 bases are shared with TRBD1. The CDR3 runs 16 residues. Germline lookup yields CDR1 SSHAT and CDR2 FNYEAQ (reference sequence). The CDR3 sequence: CASSPIPGQGVYEQYF. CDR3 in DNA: TGTGCTAGCAGCCCAATCCCGGGACAGGGGGTCTACGAGCAGTACTTC.

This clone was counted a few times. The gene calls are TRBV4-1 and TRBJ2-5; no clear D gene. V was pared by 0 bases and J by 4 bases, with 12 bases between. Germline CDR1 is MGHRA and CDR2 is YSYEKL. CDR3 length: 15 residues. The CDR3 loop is CASSQDGRSLETQYF. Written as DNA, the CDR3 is TGCGCCAGCAGCCAAGACGGTCGGAGCCTAGAGACCCAGTACTTC.

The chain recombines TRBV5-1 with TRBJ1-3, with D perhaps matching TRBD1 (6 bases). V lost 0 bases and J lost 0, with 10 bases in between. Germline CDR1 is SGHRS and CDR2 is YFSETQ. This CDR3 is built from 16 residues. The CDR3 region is CASSLATGTSGNTIYF. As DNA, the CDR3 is TGCGCCAGCAGCTTGGCAACAGGGACCTCTGGAAACACCATATATTTT.

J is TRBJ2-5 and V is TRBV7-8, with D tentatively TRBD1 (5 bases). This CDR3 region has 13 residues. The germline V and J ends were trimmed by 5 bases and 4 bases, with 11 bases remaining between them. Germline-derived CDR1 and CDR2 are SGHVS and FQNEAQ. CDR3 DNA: TGTGCCAGCAGCCCCCCAGGGCGAGAGACCCAGTACTTC. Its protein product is CASSPPGRETQYF.

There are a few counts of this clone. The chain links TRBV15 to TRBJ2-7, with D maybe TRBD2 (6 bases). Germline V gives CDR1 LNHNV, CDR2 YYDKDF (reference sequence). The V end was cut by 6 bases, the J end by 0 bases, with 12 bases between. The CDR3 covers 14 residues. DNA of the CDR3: TGTGCCACCAGTGGCGGGACGGCCTCCTACGAGCAGTACTTC. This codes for CATSGGTASYEQYF.

CDR3 DNA: TGTGCCAGCAGCTTATCAGGGGCAACTAATGAAAAACTGTTTTTT. Its translation: CASSLSGATNEKLFF. The chain links TRBV7-2 to TRBJ1-4; maybe TRBD1 (6 bases). The ends were cut back, 2 bases at V and 0 bases at J, with 7 bases in the middle. CDR3 length: 15 amino acids. Per the germline V gene, CDR1 is SGHTA and CDR2 is FQGNSA.

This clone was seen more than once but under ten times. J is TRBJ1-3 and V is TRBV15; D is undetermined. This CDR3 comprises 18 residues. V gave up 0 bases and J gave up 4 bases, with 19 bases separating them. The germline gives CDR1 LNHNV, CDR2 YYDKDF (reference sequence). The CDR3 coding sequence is TGTGCCACCAGCAGAGATGGCGTCGGTCTTACGGGAGGAAACACCATATATTTT. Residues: CATSRDGVGLTGGNTIYF. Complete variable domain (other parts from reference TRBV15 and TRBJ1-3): DAMVIQNPRYQVTQFGKPVTLSCSQTLNHNVMYWYQQKSSQAPKLLFHYYDKDFNNEADTPDNFQSRRPNTSFCFLDIRSPGLGDTAMYLCATSRDGVGLTGGNTIYFGEGSWLTVV.